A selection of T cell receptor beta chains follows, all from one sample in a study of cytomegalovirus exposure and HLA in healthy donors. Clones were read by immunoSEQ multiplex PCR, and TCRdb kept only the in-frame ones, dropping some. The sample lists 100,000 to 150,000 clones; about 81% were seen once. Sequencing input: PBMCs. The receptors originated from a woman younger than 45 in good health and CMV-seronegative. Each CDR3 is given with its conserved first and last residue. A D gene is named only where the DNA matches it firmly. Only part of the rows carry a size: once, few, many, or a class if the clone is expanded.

TGCGCCAGCAGCCAAGCCCCCCCACAGGGGAACTATGGCTACACCTTC	CASSQAPPQGNYGYTF	TRBV4-1	.	TRBD1	TRBJ1-2
TGCGCCAGCGGAACTAGCGGGGGGGCCCGGGAGACCCAGTACTTC	CASGTSGGARETQYF	TRBV5-1	.	TRBD2	TRBJ2-5
TGCGCCAGCAGCCAAGATGGGCTAGCCCAAGAGACCCAGTACTTC	CASSQDGLAQETQYF	TRBV4-1	.	.	TRBJ2-5
TGTGCCAGCAGCTTAGGGGACGGGGGGGCCTACGAGCAGTACTTC	CASSLGDGGAYEQYF	TRBV7-3	.	TRBD2	TRBJ2-7
TGTGCCAGCTCTCTCCGGGTGGACACCGGGGAGCTGTTTTTT	CASSLRVDTGELFF	TRBV18	.	.	TRBJ2-2
TGCAGCCAAAGGGGTTTAGAGACCCAGTACTTC	CSQRGLETQYF	TRBV20-1	.	.	TRBJ2-5
TGTGCCAGCAGTACCCGGGGGAACACTGAAGCTTTCTTT	CASSTRGNTEAFF	TRBV6-6	.	.	TRBJ1-1
TGTGCCAGCAGTAACGGGGGTCGAAATACGCAGTATTTT	CASSNGGRNTQYF	TRBV27	.	.	TRBJ2-3
TGTGCCAGCAGCTTGTCAACGAGGAGGAAGGATAGGGCAACTAATGAAAAACTGTTTTTT	CASSLSTRRKDRATNEKLFF	TRBV5-4	.	.	TRBJ1-4
TGTGCCAGTAGTCCGCAGGTTTCCGGAAACACCATATATTTT	CASSPQVSGNTIYF	TRBV19	.	.	TRBJ1-3
TGTGCCTGGAGTTCAGGGGACGGGTACGAGCAGTACTTC	CAWSSGDGYEQYF	TRBV30	.	.	TRBJ2-7
TGTGCCAGCAGTGAAGGAGTAGGGGAGCTGTTTTTT	CASSEGVGELFF	TRBV6-1	.	.	TRBJ2-2
TGCGCCAGCAGCCATACAGCGGGAGGCTCCTACGAGCAGTACTTC	CASSHTAGGSYEQYF	TRBV4-3	.	TRBD2	TRBJ2-7
TGTGCCACTCAGCTGGGGGCCCGTACTGAAGCTTTCTTT	CATQLGARTEAFF	TRBV15	.	.	TRBJ1-1
TGTGCCAGCAGCGGACTAGCCTACAATGAGCAGTTCTTC	CASSGLAYNEQFF	TRBV27	.	TRBD2	TRBJ2-1
TGTGCCAGCAGCTTTCGACCAGCGTTGAACACTGAAGCTTTCTTT	CASSFRPALNTEAFF	TRBV11-3	.	.	TRBJ1-1
TGTGCCTGGAGTGTAGGTCAGGGGAGAGCTTTCTTT	CAWSVGQGRAFF	TRBV30	.	.	TRBJ1-1
TGTGCCAGCAGTGAAAGGACAGGAGTTAATGAAAAACTGTTTTTT	CASSERTGVNEKLFF	TRBV25-1	.	TRBD1	TRBJ1-4
TGTGCCAGCAACACAGGGACAGGTAGTAGCAATCAGCCCCAGCATTTT	CASNTGTGSSNQPQHF	TRBV5-8	.	TRBD1	TRBJ1-5
TGTGCCACTAAACCGGGACAGGGTAGAACTGAAGCTTTCTTT	CATKPGQGRTEAFF	TRBV28	.	TRBD1	TRBJ1-1
TGTGCCAGTAGTTTTGGGACAGCTAGCAATCAGCCCCAGCATTTT	CASSFGTASNQPQHF	TRBV19	.	TRBD1	TRBJ1-5
TGTGCCAGCTGCAGTTTTAGGGGGGGGACTGAAGCTTTCTTT	CASCSFRGGTEAFF	TRBV18	once	.	TRBJ1-1
TGTGCCAGCAGCGCCAGGGGGGAGACCCAGTACTTC	CASSARGETQYF	TRBV7-9	.	TRBD1	TRBJ2-5
TGTGCCAGCAGTTTAGGCAGGGGCTACGAGCAGTACTTC	CASSLGRGYEQYF	TRBV27	.	.	TRBJ2-7
TGTGCCAGCAGCGCAGGGGGCACAAGCAATCAGCCCCAGCATTTT	CASSAGGTSNQPQHF	TRBV2	.	TRBD1	TRBJ1-5
TGCGCCAGCAGCTTGAGAATGGGGCAGGGGAACACTGAAGCTTTCTTT	CASSLRMGQGNTEAFF	TRBV5-1	.	.	TRBJ1-1
TGTGCCTGGAAAAGACAGGTCACCTCCTACGAGCAGTACTTC	CAWKRQVTSYEQYF	TRBV30	.	.	TRBJ2-7
TGTGCCAGCATGAGGGGACAGGGGTCCTCCTACGAGCAGTACTTC	CASMRGQGSSYEQYF	TRBV6-1	.	TRBD1	TRBJ2-7
TGTGCCAGCGTTGGGGACAGAACTATGAACACTGAAGCTTTCTTT	CASVGDRTMNTEAFF	TRBV2	.	TRBD1	TRBJ1-1
TGTGCCAGCAGCGCTCGAGGCGTATCGAACACTGAAGCTTTCTTT	CASSARGVSNTEAFF	TRBV7-6	.	.	TRBJ1-1
TGTGCCAGCAGGGACAGCCCGAATCAGCCCCAGCATTTT	CASRDSPNQPQHF	TRBV6-1	.	.	TRBJ1-5
TGTGCCAGCAGTTTACCTCTCAGTCCGCCCCAGTACTTC	CASSLPLSPPQYF	TRBV6-6	.	.	TRBJ2-5
TGCGCCAGCAGCTTGAGCGGGAACACGAACACCGGGGAGCTGTTTTTT	CASSLSGNTNTGELFF	TRBV5-1	.	TRBD2	TRBJ2-2
TGCAGCGTTGATACGCAGTATTTT	CSVDTQYF	TRBV20-1	.	.	TRBJ2-3